This T cell receptor (beta chain) was obtained from a study of cytomegalovirus exposure and HLA in healthy donors. Overall study: Most donors, roughly 84% of some 400 genotyped, fell in the Caucasian-associated ancestry cluster. General observations from the study: An analysis was carried out at a later point. It showed that HLA-associated TCR beta chains were more clonally expanded than equally common non-associated chains. Analysis was carried out at a later point, and it linked a missense DCLRE1C variant to TCR beta V- and J-gene trimming. For most TCR sequences rarity was the rule, although some public TCRs occurred in many donors.

A word on this clone: The antigen is undetermined.

The CDR3 is 15 residues long. Trimming removed 6 bases from V and 1 base from J, with 16 bases in between. Looked up from germline, CDR1 is SNHLY and CDR2 is FYNNEI. The PCR used 60 Vbeta and 13 Jbeta primers. The repertoire was sequenced with immunoSEQ multiplex PCR; TCRdb's copy has only in-frame clones and lacks some. In total, the table holds 90,000 to 150,000 clones. The sequence was collected from a man between 18 and 29 years old in good health and CMV-seronegative. The chain has TRBV2 and TRBJ2-7; possible D gene TRBD1, 5 bases. The sample comprised PBMCs. CDR3: CASREDLKGSYEQYF. CDR3 nucleotide sequence: TGTGCCAGCAGAGAGGACCTCAAGGGGTCCTACGAGCAGTACTTC.